A single sample is the source of the 9 T cell receptor beta chains below, sequenced in a study of tumor-infiltrating lymphocytes in primary liver carcinoma. Total RNA (roughly 550 ng) served as template for TCR beta cDNA synthesis primed by a constant-region primer. The TCR beta library was amplified through three nested multiplex PCR rounds in a modified ARM-PCR procedure. TRBV1-TRBV30 forward primers paired with a C-beta reverse primer were used in the first two PCR rounds, which ran around 10 cycles each. TCRdb analysed the multiplex PCR reads with MiXCR anew, one entry per CDR3 protein. The profile covers fewer than 75,000 distinct CDR3 sequences, with roughly 70% appearing a single time and 30% to 40% taken by the ten largest. From approximately 20-30 mg of unsorted bulk tissue, DNA and RNA were co-extracted together. Sequencing was done on a sample of liver tumor tissue from sampling region 4. The subset here: tumor region T4, right-lateral pole. Source of these receptors: a middle-aged man with primary liver carcinoma and hepatitis B virus infection.

Details on this clonotype: At one end, the junction sequence differs from germline, possibly due to a read error. The chain is built from TRBV6-5 and TRBJ1-2; no firm D call. The CDR3 is 8 amino acids. Germline V CDR1 and CDR2: MNHEY, SVGAGI. The CDR3 DNA reads TGTGCCAGCATGGGCTACACATTC. It specifies CASMGYTF.

Many counts were recorded for this clonotype. The V gene is TRBV6-5, the J gene TRBJ1-5; tentatively, D is TRBD1 (5 bases). V was cut by 8 bases and J by 0 bases, with 8 bases left in between. This CDR3 is 13 amino acids long. Germline-derived CDR1 and CDR2 are MNHEY and SVGAGI. This CDR3 reads CASGDGSNQPQHF. CDR3 DNA sequence: TGTGCCAGCGGGGACGGTAGCAATCAGCCCCAGCATTTT.

On this clonotype: One end of the junction does not line up with germline, which may come from a read error. The chain is built from TRBV5-4 and TRBJ1-1, with a tentative D call TRBD1 (5 bases). Germline values: CDR1 SGHNT, CDR2 YYREEE (reference sequence). The CDR3 has 14 residues. CDR3 coding DNA: TGTGCCAGCAGATTGGGGACGGAAACCACCGAAGCTTTCTTT. Translating it yields CASRLGTETTEAFF.

Points on this clonotype: A much larger clone lies one base from this, so it may be a read error. The gene calls are TRBV11-2 and TRBJ2-3; the D call may be TRBD1 or TRBD2 (6 bases each). Germline loops: CDR1 SGHAT, CDR2 FQNNGV. The CDR3 totals 14 residues. CDR3 region: CTGGTREPADTQYF. As DNA, the CDR3 is TGTACCGGAGGGACACGGGAGCCCGCAGATACGCAGTATTTT.

As regards this clonotype: At one end the junction does not follow the germline gene, possibly because of a read error. Here the CDR3 reads CTSSLLTGTGTLAFF. CDR3 nucleotide sequence: TGTACCAGCAGCTTACTAACCGGGACAGGGACTCTTGCTTTCTTT. The chain employs TRBV7-6 and TRBJ1-1, with 9 bases lining up with TRBD1. This CDR3 comprises 15 residues. The V gene's germline CDR1 is SGHVS and CDR2 FNYEAQ.

The chain uses TRBV11-2 and TRBJ1-2, with 9 bases fitting TRBD1. Germline CDR1 is SGHAT and CDR2 is FQNNGV. The CDR3 sequence is 15 residues long. V lost 4 bases, J lost 9 bases, and 12 bases stayed unmatched. The CDR3 loop reads CASSCTGGSSHSYTF. CDR3 in DNA: TGTGCCAGCAGCTGTACAGGGGGCTCCTCCCATAGCTACACCTTC.

As for this clonotype: At one of its ends the junction is not consistent with the germline gene, which may arise from a read error. The chain links TRBV11-2 to TRBJ2-2, with D maybe TRBD2 (5 bases). The length of the CDR3 is 13 residues. Germline CDR1 and CDR2: SGHAT and FQNNGV. The CDR3 DNA reads TGTGCGAGCAACTTGACTGACACCGGGGAGCTTTTTTTT. It translates to CASNLTDTGELFF.

The gene calls are TRBV11-2 and TRBJ2-7; 9 positions agree with TRBD1. The CDR3 has 15 residues. Germline CDR1 SGHAT, CDR2 FQNNGV. The CDR3 protein is CTGSQGTGRTYEQYF. DNA for the CDR3: TGTACAGGCAGCCAAGGGACAGGGAGAACCTACGAGCAGTACTTC.

To note about this clonotype: One end of the junction does not line up with germline, which may come from a read error. The V and J genes are TRBV5-4 and TRBJ2-5, with 7 bases lining up with TRBD1. The CDR3 sequence is 16 residues long. Germline assignment: CDR1 SGHNT and CDR2 YYREEE (reference sequence). The CDR3 region is CVSSLWGRQGQETQYF. The CDR3 region has the DNA TGTGTCAGCAGCTTGTGGGGGCGACAGGGTCAAGAGACTCAATACTTC. The full variable domain, completed using reference TRBV5-4 and TRBJ2-5, is ETGVTQSPTHLIKTRGQQVTLRCSSQSGHNTVSWYQQALGQGPQFIFQYYREEENGRGNFPPRFSGLQFPNYSSELNVNALELDDSALYLCVSSLWGRQGQETQYFGPGTRLLVL.